These 27 T cell receptor beta chains share one sample of origin, sequenced in a study of OX40 agonist ivuxolimab in advanced cancers. Measured with immunoSEQ multiplex PCR; TCRdb has only the in-frame clones, and not every one. Altogether 50,000 to 70,000 clones are present, just over 85% being singletons, with the ten largest covering roughly 1.2%. The sample consisted of CD4+ or CD8+ T cells sorted from blood, taken in a trial of the OX40 agonist ivuxolimab. These receptors came from an adult with an advanced solid tumor such as melanoma, head and neck, liver or kidney cancer.

The rearrangement links TRBV7-2 to TRBJ2-3; D ambiguous. CDR1 SGHTA and CDR2 FQGNSA come from the germline V gene. The ends were cut back, 5 bases at V and 6 bases at J, with 15 bases in the middle. This CDR3 contains 14 residues. The CDR3: CASSPGDSRDTQYF. The CDR3 DNA reads TGTGCCAGCAGCCCAGGAGATAGCAGGGATACGCAGTATTTT.

This chain uses TRBV19 with TRBJ2-3, with 9 bases identical to TRBD2. The CDR3 covers 16 residues. CDR1 is LNHDA and CDR2 is SQIVND in the germline V gene (reference sequence). V lost 5 bases and J lost 4; bases outside the gene matches: 10. The CDR3 is CASSVSSGSGSDTQYF. The CDR3 region has the DNA TGTGCCAGTAGTGTGAGTAGCGGGAGTGGGTCAGATACGCAGTATTTT.

The genes are TRBV7-2 and TRBJ2-3; D is ambiguous. Trimming removed 1 base from V and 5 bases from J, with 13 bases in between. Germline V gives CDR1 SGHTA, CDR2 FQGNSA. This CDR3 contains 15 residues. Here the CDR3 DNA reads TGTGCCAGCAGCTTAGGTTACCTAGAGGTAGATACGCAGTATTTT. Protein sequence: CASSLGYLEVDTQYF.

This clone was detected once. This sequence joins TRBV30 and TRBJ2-1; 7 bases agree with TRBD2. CDR1 is GTSNPN and CDR2 is SVGIG in the germline V gene (reference sequence). Trimming removed 4 bases from V and 10 bases from J; junction bases left unmatched: 16. CDR3 length equals 15 residues. The CDR3 DNA reads TGTGCCTGGACCCCGGCTAGCGGAGGGAGGGGCGAGCAGTTCTTC. This gives the protein CAWTPASGGRGEQFF.

The sample holds one count of this clone. The chain has TRBV6-1 and TRBJ2-7; 10 bases are a match to TRBD2. Germline values: CDR1 MNHNS, CDR2 SASEGT. The length of the CDR3 is 14 residues. V was clipped by 8 bases and J by 2 bases; unmatched bases: 6. CDR3 sequence (DNA): TGTGCCAGCCGAGTACTAGCGGGGCCCTACGAGCAGTACTTC. Residues: CASRVLAGPYEQYF.

V usage is TRBV5-1 and J usage is TRBJ2-3, with TRBD2 identical over 7 bases. Germline CDR1 reads SGHRS; CDR2 reads YFSETQ. Losses at the gene ends were 0 bases for V and 2 bases for J; bases not matched to a gene: 6. CDR3 length equals 16 residues. CDR3 nucleotide sequence: TGCGCCAGCAGCTTGGGTGCTAGCGGAGTCACAGATACGCAGTATTTT. Amino acids: CASSLGASGVTDTQYF.

The chain uses TRBV19 and TRBJ2-4; TRBD2 agrees at 9 bases. The CDR3 spans 16 residues. CDR1 is LNHDA, CDR2 SQIVND, per germline (reference sequence). V was pared by 0 bases and J by 6 bases, with 6 bases of the junction left unmatched. In nucleotides, the CDR3 is TGTGCCAGTAGTATAGATAGCGGGAGTGACATAAACATTCAGTACTTC. It codes for CASSIDSGSDINIQYF.

This clone was observed once. The chain joins TRBV10-3 to TRBJ2-1, with D possibly being TRBD2 (5 bases). V dropped 11 bases and J dropped 2 bases, with 13 bases sitting between them. This CDR3 has 13 residues. Germline V gives CDR1 ENHRY, CDR2 SYGVKD. CDR3 sequence reads: CAATSPTYNEQFF. The DNA of the CDR3 is TGTGCCGCCACTAGTCCCACCTACAATGAGCAGTTCTTC.

The rearrangement uses TRBV11-2 and TRBJ2-7; D ambiguous. The CDR3 length is 14 residues. V lost 6 bases, J lost 2 bases, and 14 bases lay in between. The V gene's germline CDR1 is SGHAT and CDR2 FQNNGV. CDR3 loop: CASRPNKIPYEQYF. In DNA form, the CDR3 reads TGTGCCAGCAGACCTAATAAAATACCCTACGAGCAGTACTTC.

The V gene is TRBV11-2, the J gene TRBJ2-1, with D uncertain. The CDR3 loop spans 19 amino acids. Germline V gene sequence: CDR1 SGHAT, CDR2 FQNNGV. The ends were cut back, 4 bases at V and 0 bases at J, with 22 bases in the middle. CDR3 in amino acids: CASSSYDPMTPSSYNEQFF. The CDR3 coding sequence is TGTGCCAGCAGCTCCTACGACCCGATGACACCGAGCTCCTACAATGAGCAGTTCTTC.

The gene calls are TRBV27 and TRBJ2-3; the match to TRBD2 covers 11 bases. Germline values: CDR1 MNHEY, CDR2 SMNVEV (reference sequence). The trim removed 3 bases at V and 8 bases at J, leaving 10 bases unmatched. This CDR3 has 16 amino acids. CDR3 bases: TGTGCCAGCAGTTTCTCAATAGCGGGAGGGCAAGGTACGCAGTATTTT. Protein: CASSFSIAGGQGTQYF.

The chain employs TRBV19 and TRBJ1-6; TRBD1 might be the D (5 bases). CDR3 length equals 14 residues. The V gene's germline CDR1 is LNHDA and CDR2 SQIVND (reference sequence). V lost 5 bases to trimming and J lost 10 bases, with 15 bases between them. The CDR3 nucleotides are TGTGCCAGTAGTTCGGGACCGGAAAAGTCACCCCTCCACTTT. Translated, it gives CASSSGPEKSPLHF.

This chain joins TRBV7-2 and TRBJ2-3; TRBD2 agrees at 11 bases. Germline V CDR1 and CDR2: SGHTA, FQGNSA. The CDR3 consists of 17 residues. V shed 1 base and J 4 bases; nucleotides not matched to a gene: 7. The CDR3 region is CASSLVPSGRFADTQYF. The CDR3 coding sequence is TGTGCCAGCAGCTTAGTTCCTAGCGGGAGGTTTGCAGATACGCAGTATTTT.

The chain recombines TRBV5-6 with TRBJ2-1, with D unresolved. Trimming pared 1 base from V and 5 bases from J, leaving 4 bases between. This CDR3 is built from 12 residues. The germline gives CDR1 SGHDT, CDR2 YYEEEE. Here the CDR3 reads CASSLFHNEQFF. The CDR3 nucleotides are TGTGCCAGCAGCTTGTTCCACAATGAGCAGTTCTTC.

The J gene is TRBJ2-5, the V gene TRBV29-1; D is unresolved. The germline CDR1 and CDR2 sequences are SQVTM and ANQGSEA. The CDR3 sequence is 15 residues long. V lost 1 base to trimming and J lost 1 base, with 13 bases between them. This CDR3 is CSVEGGSGGQETQYF. The CDR3 nucleotides read TGCAGCGTTGAAGGGGGATCTGGCGGCCAAGAGACCCAGTACTTC.

The chain recombines TRBV18 with TRBJ1-5, with D perhaps matching TRBD1 (5 bases). The V gene's germline CDR1 is KGHSH and CDR2 LQKENI. The CDR3 covers 17 residues. Trimming removed 1 base from V and 2 bases from J, with 15 bases in between. The CDR3 region is CASSPRGQGEGNQPQHF. CDR3 in DNA: TGTGCCAGCTCACCACGGGGTCAGGGAGAGGGCAATCAGCCCCAGCATTTT.

The chain carries TRBV11-3 and TRBJ2-6; the D gene is possibly TRBD1 (5 bases). The length of the CDR3 is 16 residues. Trimming took 1 base from V and 3 from J, leaving 10 bases between them. Germline V gene lookup returns CDR1 SGHNT and CDR2 YENEEA. The DNA of the CDR3 is TGTGCCAGCAGCTTAGGCAGGGATGTTGGGGCCAACGTCCTGACTTTC. Protein sequence: CASSLGRDVGANVLTF.

The chain carries TRBV4-1 and TRBJ2-7, with a weak D call TRBD2 (7 bases). The V gene's germline CDR1 is MGHRA and CDR2 YSYEKL. There are 16 residues in the CDR3. Trimming removed 1 base at V and 1 base at J, with 14 bases between. This chain's CDR3 is CASSQGMRGQSYEQYF. CDR3 sequence (DNA): TGCGCCAGCAGCCAAGGAATGCGGGGGCAATCCTACGAGCAGTACTTC.

In this sample, this clone turned up once. The sample holds other DNA sequences that translate to the same CDR3. J is TRBJ1-4 and V is TRBV18; the D gene is possibly TRBD1 (6 bases). The CDR3 runs to 16 residues. Looked up from germline, CDR1 is KGHSH and CDR2 is LQKENI. V was trimmed by 5 bases and J by 8 bases, leaving 21 bases between them. CDR3 sequence reads: CASSIDQQGAGEKLFF. DNA of the CDR3: TGTGCCAGCTCAATCGACCAACAGGGAGCAGGAGAAAAACTGTTTTTT.

The V and J genes are TRBV4-1 and TRBJ2-7; 13 bases are a match to TRBD2. Trimming took 3 bases from V and 6 from J; bases not matched to a gene: 5. The germline V gene encodes CDR1 MGHRA and CDR2 YSYEKL. This CDR3 spans 15 amino acids. The CDR3 nucleotides are TGCGCCAGCAGCCAGTGGACTAGCGGGAGCGTCGAGCAGTACTTC. As protein: CASSQWTSGSVEQYF.

This chain links TRBV5-4 with TRBJ2-5, with D possibly being TRBD2 (6 bases). V gave up 4 bases and J gave up 2 bases, with 9 bases separating them. CDR1 and CDR2 (germline): SGHNT, YYREEE (reference sequence). The CDR3 is 13 amino acids. The CDR3 spells CASSPGTQETQYF. As DNA, the CDR3 is TGTGCCAGCAGCCCCGGGACTCAAGAGACCCAGTACTTC.

This chain links TRBV5-1 with TRBJ2-7; D gene unclear. Deletions cut 4 bases from V and 2 bases from J, with 10 bases between. This CDR3 is 13 amino acids long. The germline V gene encodes CDR1 SGHRS and CDR2 YFSETQ. The CDR3 DNA is TGCGCCAGCAGCCCGGACGTTGCCTACGAGCAGTACTTC. Translated, it gives CASSPDVAYEQYF.

The J gene is TRBJ2-7, the V gene TRBV19; 8 bases match TRBD2. This CDR3 region has 15 residues. Germline V gene sequence: CDR1 LNHDA, CDR2 SQIVND (reference sequence). Trimming took 3 bases from V and 5 from J; bases not matched to a gene: 9. The CDR3 bases are TGTGCCAGTAGTATGGTCGGGGGGGTCGGAAACGAGCAGTACTTC. It yields the protein CASSMVGGVGNEQYF.

This rearrangement joins TRBV4-2 to TRBJ1-4; weak D call: TRBD1 (5 bases). The CDR3 sequence is 17 residues long. Germline values: CDR1 LGHNA, CDR2 YNFKEQ. V was shortened by 4 bases and J by 3 bases, with 18 bases between the two germline ends. In nucleotides, the CDR3 is TGTGCCAGCAGCCCCAATCACTTTGGGGACGCTAATGAAAAACTGTTTTTT. It translates to CASSPNHFGDANEKLFF.

The sample holds a few counts of this clone. The genes are TRBV11-2 and TRBJ2-2, with D possibly being TRBD2 (5 bases). The CDR3 is 16 residues long. V lost 0 bases to trimming and J lost 4 bases, with 12 bases between them. Germline V gives CDR1 SGHAT, CDR2 FQNNGV. CDR3 region: CASSLEYGISTGELFF. The CDR3, as DNA: TGTGCCAGCAGCTTAGAGTACGGGATAAGCACCGGGGAGCTGTTTTTT.

The rearrangement links TRBV2 to TRBJ1-1; TRBD1 is a possible D gene (6 bases). V was trimmed by 7 bases and J by 1 base, leaving 10 bases between them. The CDR3 contains 13 residues. CDR1 is SNHLY and CDR2 is FYNNEI in the germline V gene. CDR3: CASKRDTNTEAFF. The CDR3 bases are TGTGCCAGCAAAAGGGACACGAACACTGAAGCTTTCTTT.

The chain is built from TRBV10-1 and TRBJ2-5, with 8 bases aligning to TRBD1. J was trimmed by 5 bases and V by 2 bases; bases with no gene match: 7. The V gene's germline CDR1 is WNHNN and CDR2 SYGVQD (reference sequence). The CDR3 has 15 residues. The CDR3 DNA sequence: TGCGCCAGCAGTGAGACCGCAGGGGGCGTGGAGACCCAGTACTTC. This gives the protein CASSETAGGVETQYF.